Listed below are T cell receptor beta chains from one sample, sequenced in a study of cytomegalovirus exposure and HLA in healthy donors. Measured with immunoSEQ multiplex PCR; TCRdb has only the in-frame clones, and not every one. Found here are around 85,000 clones, approximately 74% of them singletons; the top ten hold approximately 20%. Material for sequencing was PBMCs. The origin of the receptors is a man between 25 and 39 years old in good health and CMV-seropositive. Both conserved end residues are part of each CDR3. A D gene is named only where the DNA matches it firmly. Clone size is given for some rows only: seen once, a few or many times, or a class if the clone is expanded.

d_gene	abundance	v_gene	j_gene	CDR3nt	CDR3aa
NA	NA	TRBV9	TRBJ1-6	TGTGCCAGCAGCGTAGTGGCAGGGAAAAATTCACCCCTCAACTTT	CASSVVAGKNSPLNF
NA	NA	TRBV9	TRBJ1-1	TGTGCCAGCAGCGACGACAGGTTTTCGAACACTGAAGCTTTCTTT	CASSDDRFSNTEAFF
NA	once	TRBV28	TRBJ2-7	TGTGCCGGCGGCACGTCCTACGAGCAGTACTTC	CAGGTSYEQYF
NA	few	TRBV29-1	TRBJ1-2	TGCAGCGTCAAGAGGGCGGAAGGCTACACCTTC	CSVKRAEGYTF
TRBD1	NA	TRBV14	TRBJ1-1	TGTGCCAGCAGTTCCGGACAGGGGGCGACTGAAGCTTTCTTT	CASSSGQGATEAFF
NA	NA	TRBV7-2	TRBJ2-7	TGTGCCAGCAGCTTCGGTAGCCGCGAGCAGTACTTC	CASSFGSREQYF
NA	NA	TRBV7-7	TRBJ1-1	TGTGCCAGCACCTGGAGGGTTCCGAACACTGAAGCTTTCTTT	CASTWRVPNTEAFF
TRBD1	NA	TRBV28	TRBJ2-3	TGTGCCAGCATCCCGACGGGACAGCGCAATCAGCCCCAGTATTTT	CASIPTGQRNQPQYF
NA	NA	TRBV9	TRBJ1-4	TGTGCCAGCAGCCCCCTATCCTCCGGTGAAAAACTGTTTTTT	CASSPLSSGEKLFF
TRBD1	NA	TRBV2	TRBJ2-7	TGTGCCAGTGGGGTCCCGGGACAGGGGCCACAGAGCTCCTACGAGCAGTACTTC	CASGVPGQGPQSSYEQYF
TRBD2	NA	TRBV28	TRBJ2-7	TGTGCCAGCAGTTTTGGCGGGGGTTCCTACGAGCAGTACTTC	CASSFGGGSYEQYF
NA	NA	TRBV6-5	TRBJ1-2	TGTGCCAGCAGTAGAACAGGGACCTATGGCTACACCTTC	CASSRTGTYGYTF
TRBD2	NA	TRBV18	TRBJ2-7	TGTGCCAGCTCACGATCTGGCTGGACTAGCGCAGCCTACGAGCAGTACTTC	CASSRSGWTSAAYEQYF
NA	NA	TRBV9	TRBJ2-1	TGTGCCAGCAGCGTTAGCGGCAGCTCCTACAATGAGCAGTTCTTC	CASSVSGSSYNEQFF
NA	few	TRBV5-1	TRBJ2-3	TGCGCCAGCACAATCGGGGGCACAGATACGCAGTATTTT	CASTIGGTDTQYF
TRBD1	NA	TRBV9	TRBJ1-2	TGTGCCAGCAGCCCCGCCGGGACAGGGGGTGGCTACACCTTC	CASSPAGTGGGYTF
TRBD1	NA	TRBV19	TRBJ1-1	TGTGCCACCTTTATGGGACAGGGGAACACTGAAGCTTTCTTT	CATFMGQGNTEAFF
NA	NA	TRBV5-1	TRBJ1-5	TGCGCCAGCAGCCCGGACAGAGACGGACAGCCCCAGCATTTT	CASSPDRDGQPQHF
NA	NA	TRBV4-3	TRBJ2-1	TGCGCCAGCAGCCAAGAGGCGGGAAACAATGAGCAGTTCTTC	CASSQEAGNNEQFF
TRBD1	NA	TRBV6-6	TRBJ2-2	TGTGCCAGCAGTTACCTGGGACAGGGGTGGACCGGGGAGCTGTTTTTT	CASSYLGQGWTGELFF
TRBD2	NA	TRBV7-2	TRBJ2-2	TGTGCCAGCAGCTTAGATAGCGGGGGGGCCGGCGGGGAGCTGTTTTTT	CASSLDSGGAGGELFF
TRBD1	NA	TRBV6-5	TRBJ1-2	TGTGCCAGCAGTTACCTAAGGACAGGGGGGAGCTATGGCTACACCTTC	CASSYLRTGGSYGYTF
NA	NA	TRBV9	TRBJ1-5	TGTGCCAGCAGCGTAGGGGCAGGCCAGCCCCAGCATTTT	CASSVGAGQPQHF
TRBD2	NA	TRBV27	TRBJ2-7	TGTGCTGTAGCGGGAGGGCCGGAATACGAGCAGTACTTC	CAVAGGPEYEQYF